Below, 21 T cell receptor beta chains from the same sample are listed, as sequenced in a study of blood T cells in healthy people across ages. The authors ran a second PCR of about 7 to 11 cycles using a sample-barcoded 5' primer and a J-beta primer mix. One entry per CDR3 protein results from TCRdb running MiXCR on the 5' RACE reads. The table records about 1.4 million distinct CDR3 sequences, approximately 59% of them present only once. Material for sequencing was blood. These receptors came from a man between 18 and 29 years old in good health.

The J gene is TRBJ1-4, the V gene TRBV4-3; tentatively, D is TRBD1 (5 bases). There are 19 residues in the CDR3. V shed 0 bases and J shed 0 bases, with 17 bases lying between them. Germline V CDR1 and CDR2: LGHNA, YSLEER. CDR3 coding DNA: TGCGCCAGCAGCCAAGACAGGGCTGCAGCCGAGGCAACTAATGAAAAACTGTTTTTT. It encodes CASSQDRAAAEATNEKLFF.

V gene TRBV28 combines with J gene TRBJ1-5; D is undetermined. V lost 11 bases, J lost 2 bases, and 13 bases lay in between. The germline V gene encodes CDR1 MDHEN and CDR2 SYDVKM. The CDR3 totals 13 residues. The CDR3 region has the DNA TGTGCCGGATCTTCTTGGGGCAATCAGCCCCAGCATTTT. Residues: CAGSSWGNQPQHF.

This clonotype has a handful of counts. This CDR3 reads CASSPRTSGEETQYF. DNA of the CDR3: TGTGCCAGCAGCCCGAGGACTAGCGGTGAAGAGACCCAGTACTTC. V is TRBV7-9 and J is TRBJ2-5; TRBD2 matches at 10 bases. The germline gives CDR1 SEHNR, CDR2 FQNEAQ (reference sequence). J lost 3 bases, V lost 5 bases, and 6 bases had no gene match. The CDR3 contains 15 residues.

Worth noting for this clonotype: One end of the junction is discordant with germline, which a read error may explain. The rearrangement uses TRBV10-2 and TRBJ2-6; TRBD1 might be the D (6 bases). The CDR3 length is 15 residues. Germline V lookup: CDR1 WSHSY, CDR2 SAAADI. This chain's CDR3 is CVSSSTGFGANVLTF. The CDR3 DNA follows: TGCGTCAGCAGCTCGACAGGATTTGGGGCCAACGTCCTGACTTTC.

Concerning this clonotype itself: A much larger clone differs from this one at a single base, so this may be a read error. This chain uses TRBV27 with TRBJ2-7, with D perhaps assigned TRBD1 or TRBD2 (5 bases each). CDR3 length: 14 residues. Trimming pared 5 bases from V and 9 bases from J, leaving 20 bases between. The V gene's germline CDR1 is MNHEY and CDR2 SMNVEV (reference sequence). In DNA, the CDR3 is TGTGCCAGCAGTGTAGCTGGGGGTCGGTTTGGGCAGTACTTC. This sequence encodes CASSVAGGRFGQYF.

CDR3 amino acids: CASRRISGANVLTF. In nucleotides, the CDR3 is TGTGCCAGCAGGAGGATCTCTGGGGCCAACGTCCTGACTTTC. The chain combines TRBV6-5 with TRBJ2-6; D unclear. The germline CDR1 and CDR2 sequences are MNHEY and SVGAGI. Trimming took 6 bases from V and 0 from J, leaving 6 bases between them. The CDR3 is made up of 14 amino acids.

V usage is TRBV2 and J usage is TRBJ1-1; D remains ambiguous. CDR3 length: 13 residues. Trimming cost V 7 bases and J 5 bases, with 14 bases left between them. The germline CDR1 and CDR2 sequences are SNHLY and FYNNEI. This chain's CDR3 is CASIWTGFTEAFF. The DNA of the CDR3 is TGTGCCAGCATTTGGACCGGGTTTACTGAAGCTTTCTTT.

The rearrangement joins TRBV29-1 to TRBJ1-1; TRBD1 matches 7 bases. This CDR3 has 14 residues. The germline V gene encodes CDR1 SQVTM and CDR2 ANQGSEA. V shed 6 bases and J 4 bases; nucleotides not matched to a gene: 11. The CDR3: CSVRAWTGGTEAFF. For the CDR3, the DNA is TGCAGCGTCCGGGCGTGGACAGGTGGCACTGAAGCTTTCTTT.

CDR3 region: CASSPIAGATYNEQFF. CDR3 DNA: TGTGCCAGCTCCCCGATTGCGGGGGCCACCTACAATGAGCAGTTCTTC. The chain recombines TRBV18 with TRBJ2-1; tentative D call: TRBD2 (7 bases). Trimming pared 6 bases from V and 2 bases from J, leaving 17 bases between. The germline gives CDR1 KGHSH, CDR2 LQKENI. The CDR3 sequence is 16 residues long.

The rearrangement uses TRBV20-1 and TRBJ1-5; D may be TRBD1 (5 bases). V lost 5 bases and J lost 6, with 17 bases in between. From germline, CDR1 is DFQATT and CDR2 SNEGSKA (reference sequence). The CDR3 contains 14 residues. As DNA, the CDR3 is TGCAGTGCTCACCCCCTTGGGAGGGGTCAGCCCCAGCATTTT. Its protein product is CSAHPLGRGQPQHF.

The genes are TRBV20-1 and TRBJ2-7, with 9 bases aligning to TRBD1. After removal of 1 base from V and 2 bases from J, the junction contained 18 bases not matched to a gene. The CDR3 extends over 19 amino acids. Germline V gene data show CDR1 as DFQATT and CDR2 as SNEGSKA (reference sequence). As DNA, the CDR3 is TGCAGTGCTAGAGTATTGGGCCCGGGACAGGGACCTGTAACCTACGAGCAGTACTTC. Translating gives CSARVLGPGQGPVTYEQYF.

This clonotype was seen only once. The chain recombines TRBV6-2 or TRBV6-3 with TRBJ1-6, with 8 nucleotides matching TRBD1. CDR1 is MNHEY, CDR2 SVGEGT, per germline. V was clipped by 6 bases and J by 7 bases; unmatched bases: 5. This CDR3 comprises 14 residues. The CDR3 sequence: CASSRQGPNSPLHF. The CDR3 DNA follows: TGTGCCAGCAGCAGACAGGGGCCGAATTCACCCCTCCACTTT.

The chain couples TRBV28 to TRBJ2-5, with D perhaps being TRBD1 or TRBD2 (5 bases each). V was cut by 4 bases and J by 1 base, with 7 bases left in between. Germline lookup yields CDR1 MDHEN and CDR2 SYDVKM. CDR3 length: 13 amino acids. Here the CDR3 DNA reads TGTGCCAGCAGTTGGGGGATCCAAGAGACCCAGTACTTC. This gives the protein CASSWGIQETQYF.

The J gene is TRBJ2-7, the V gene TRBV29-1; tentatively, D is TRBD1 (5 bases). The CDR3 is made up of 12 amino acids. The V gene's germline CDR1 is SQVTM and CDR2 ANQGSEA. This chain's CDR3 is CAGQGLMYEQYF. The CDR3 DNA sequence: TGCGCCGGGCAGGGTTTGATGTACGAGCAGTACTTC.

The rearrangement uses TRBV7-6 and TRBJ1-2; no firm D call. Germline values: CDR1 SGHVS, CDR2 FNYEAQ. This CDR3 has 16 residues. Trimming removed 1 base from V and 0 bases from J, with 12 bases in between. The CDR3 nucleotides read TGTGCCAGCAGCTTAGGGAGTATAACAGCTAACTATGGCTACACCTTC. Its protein is CASSLGSITANYGYTF.

V is TRBV20-1 and J is TRBJ2-5, with TRBD2 matching over 7 bases. The trim removed 3 bases at V and 5 bases at J, leaving 9 bases unmatched. The CDR3 consists of 14 residues. CDR1 is DFQATT and CDR2 is SNEGSKA in the germline V gene (reference sequence). CDR3 region: CSASDAGVLETQYF. The CDR3 bases are TGCAGTGCTAGCGATGCGGGAGTATTGGAGACCCAGTACTTC.

This clonotype was picked up a small number of times. J is TRBJ2-4 and V is TRBV20-1, with D unresolved. The end of the DNA is better explained by TRBJ2-7, so the J call may be wrong. The CDR3 length is 12 residues. CDR1 and CDR2 (germline): DFQATT, SNEGSKA (reference sequence). CDR3 sequence reads: CSARVQSHEQYF. CDR3 DNA sequence: TGCAGTGCTCGAGTACAGTCTCACGAGCAGTACTTC.

The genes are TRBV4-1 and TRBJ2-2; D remains ambiguous. CDR1 and CDR2 from the germline V gene are MGHRA and YSYEKL. This CDR3 spans 16 amino acids. V was clipped by 0 bases and J by 0 bases, with 8 bases between them. The CDR3, as DNA: TGCGCCAGCAGCCAAGAGGATAACGCGAACACCGGGGAGCTGTTTTTT. Translated: CASSQEDNANTGELFF.

This chain joins TRBV6-1 and TRBJ1-2; 8 bases align to TRBD1. The CDR3 runs 13 residues. From germline, CDR1 is MNHNS and CDR2 SASEGT. The trim removed 3 bases at V and 4 bases at J, leaving 1 base unmatched. Written as DNA, the CDR3 is TGTGCCAGCAGTGAGGACAGGGTCTATGGCTACACCTTC. Translation: CASSEDRVYGYTF.

The CDR3 sequence: CSATSGRVDTQYF. The CDR3 coding sequence is TGCAGTGCTACTAGCGGGAGGGTAGATACGCAGTATTTT. The chain combines TRBV20-1 with TRBJ2-3; 12 bases match TRBD2. The CDR3 is 13 amino acids. Unmatched junction bases numbered 1, after V lost 4 bases and J lost 5 bases. Germline lookup yields CDR1 DFQATT and CDR2 SNEGSKA (reference sequence).

The chain carries TRBV4-2 and TRBJ2-2; 8 bases are shared with TRBD2. Germline V gene sequence: CDR1 LGHNA, CDR2 YNFKEQ. This CDR3 comprises 15 residues. Trimming cost V 10 bases and J 5 bases; bases outside gene matches: 12. The CDR3 sequence is CATTLGGARTGELFF. The CDR3 bases are TGTGCCACCACCCTCGGGGGGGCCCGAACCGGGGAGCTGTTTTTT.